The 32 T cell receptor beta chains below were found in one sample sequenced in a study. In TCRdb, the RT-PCR reads were re-called with MiXCR into one record per CDR3 protein. The repertoire has approximately 720,000 distinct CDR3 sequences, approximately 15% of them found once; the top ten carry 3.6%. Sequenced: memory CD4+ T cells from blood. These receptors originate from a female donor in good health, serving as a healthy control.

This clonotype was recorded a few times. The V gene is TRBV4-2, the J gene TRBJ2-2, with 13 bases matching TRBD2. Trimming at V came to 3 bases and at J to 5 bases, leaving 9 bases not matched to a gene. The CDR3 loop spans 18 amino acids. CDR1 LGHNA and CDR2 YNFKEQ come from the germline V gene. This CDR3 reads CASSQLGTSGIGTGELFF. In DNA, the CDR3 is TGTGCCAGCAGCCAGCTCGGGACTAGCGGGATCGGGACCGGGGAGCTGTTTTTT.

This clonotype appeared a few times. This chain links TRBV28 with TRBJ2-7; the D gene is possibly TRBD2 (5 bases). The V end was cut by 6 bases, the J end by 3 bases, with 21 bases between. The CDR3 extends over 16 amino acids. CDR1 and CDR2 from the germline V gene are MDHEN and SYDVKM. CDR3 sequence reads: CASSVLGNYGDYEQYF. The CDR3 DNA sequence: TGTGCCAGCAGCGTCCTCGGGAATTATGGCGACTACGAGCAGTACTTC.

The chain recombines TRBV12-3 or TRBV12-4 with TRBJ1-5; no definite D call. The V end lost 5 bases, the J end lost 7 bases, and 15 bases lay between the germline ends. The CDR3 is made up of 14 amino acids. CDR3 region: CASSQTPGRQPQHF. The CDR3 bases are TGTGCCAGCAGTCAGACCCCGGGTAGGCAGCCCCAGCATTTT.

This clonotype was detected only a few times. V gene TRBV30 combines with J gene TRBJ2-7, with 12 bases that match TRBD2. In germline, CDR1 is GTSNPN, CDR2 SVGIG (reference sequence). V shed 4 bases, J shed 7 bases, and the junction held 17 bases outside the gene matches. The CDR3 is 17 residues long. The CDR3 DNA follows: TGTGCCTGGACCCCCGTAGGTGGACTAGCGGGAACGGGAGAGCAGTACTTC. Protein: CAWTPVGGLAGTGEQYF.

V gene TRBV29-1 combines with J gene TRBJ1-1, with D possibly matching TRBD1 (6 bases). V lost 6 bases to trimming and J lost 1 base, with 12 bases between them. Germline V gives CDR1 SQVTM, CDR2 ANQGSEA. The CDR3 is made up of 13 amino acids. CDR3 in amino acids: CSVRGQTNTEAFF. The CDR3 nucleotides are TGCAGCGTCCGTGGACAGACGAACACTGAAGCTTTCTTT.

This clonotype has just a few counts. CDR3 DNA: TGTGCCAGTGCCTGGAGCGGGTTGGGTGAGCAGTTCTTC. Its protein product is CASAWSGLGEQFF. V gene TRBV6-1 combines with J gene TRBJ2-1, with D perhaps matching TRBD2 (6 bases). The V end was cut by 9 bases, the J end by 9 bases, with 18 bases between. The CDR3 covers 13 residues. The germline gives CDR1 MNHNS, CDR2 SASEGT.

The chain employs TRBV20-1 and TRBJ2-3; the match to TRBD2 covers 14 bases. The V gene end was trimmed by 0 bases and the J gene end by 3 bases; junction bases not matched to a gene: 11. In germline, CDR1 is DFQATT, CDR2 SNEGSKA (reference sequence). This CDR3 region has 19 residues. CDR3 nucleotides: TGCAGTGCTAGAGATGATAAAGGACTAGCGGGGGGTAGTACAGATACGCAGTATTTT. Its translation: CSARDDKGLAGGSTDTQYF.

The chain combines TRBV14 with TRBJ2-3; TRBD2 matches 10 bases. The CDR3 runs to 16 residues. Trimming removed 3 bases from V and 2 bases from J; junction bases left unmatched: 5. Per the germline V gene, CDR1 is SGHDN and CDR2 is FVKESK. The CDR3 DNA reads as TGTGCCAGCAGCCATTTTAGCGGGAGGAACACAGATACGCAGTATTTT. Translated: CASSHFSGRNTDTQYF. Supplemented by reference TRBV14 and TRBJ2-3, the full variable domain reads EAGVTQFPSHSVIEKGQTVTLRCDPISGHDNLYWYRRVMGKEIKFLLHFVKESKQDESGMPNNRFLAERTGGTYSTLKVQPAELEDSGVYFCASSHFSGRNTDTQYFGPGTRLTVL.

Notes on this clonotype: This may arise from a read error, as a much more abundant clone is one base away. The chain has TRBV12-3 or TRBV12-4 and TRBJ2-3, with 12 bases fitting TRBD1. V trimming: 8 bases; J trimming: 4 bases; junction bases outside the gene matches: 7. This CDR3 spans 15 amino acids. The CDR3 reads CASVRDRGLADTQYF. In DNA form, the CDR3 reads TGTGCCAGCGTACGGGACAGGGGGCTTGCAGATACGCAGTATTTT.

This clonotype was detected a few times. The chain is built from TRBV7-2 and TRBJ2-1; possibly TRBD1 or TRBD2 for D (5 bases each). Germline CDR1 and CDR2: SGHTA and FQGNSA. Trimming stripped 2 bases from V and 9 bases from J, with 14 bases between. The CDR3 has 14 amino acids. CDR3 DNA sequence: TGTGCCAGCAGCTTAAGCTCCGAGGGGACTGAGCAGTTCTTC. Translation gives CASSLSSEGTEQFF.

Ten or more counts support this clonotype. The V call is TRBV29-1, the J call TRBJ2-1, with 9 bases fitting TRBD1. CDR3 length equals 13 residues. After removal of 4 bases from V and 4 bases from J, the junction contained 2 bases not matched to a gene. Germline V gene data show CDR1 as SQVTM and CDR2 as ANQGSEA. This CDR3 reads CSVGDRVYNEQFF. The CDR3 DNA reads as TGCAGCGTTGGGGACAGGGTGTACAATGAGCAGTTCTTC.

In its sample, this clonotype was seen a few times. The V and J genes are TRBV13 and TRBJ1-1; the D gene is possibly TRBD1 (5 bases). V was clipped by 7 bases and J by 5 bases, with 17 bases between them. Per the germline V gene, CDR1 is PRHDT and CDR2 is FYEKMQ (reference sequence). The CDR3 is 14 residues long. The CDR3: CASNIGQLGTEAFF. The CDR3 DNA reads as TGTGCCAGCAACATCGGACAACTAGGTACTGAAGCTTTCTTT.

This chain's CDR3 is CASSQGLAGGLEQFF. CDR3 sequence (DNA): TGCGCCAGCAGCCAAGGACTAGCGGGAGGGCTAGAGCAGTTCTTC. This rearrangement joins TRBV5-1 to TRBJ2-1; TRBD2 matches at 15 bases. The germline V gene encodes CDR1 SGHRS and CDR2 YFSETQ. With 4 bases clipped from V and 10 bases from J, the junction kept 6 bases outside the gene matches. The CDR3 is 15 residues long.

This clonotype was counted many times. The chain links TRBV6-1 to TRBJ1-1, with D unresolved. The germline CDR1 and CDR2 sequences are MNHNS and SASEGT. The CDR3 spans 11 residues. Trimming took 5 bases from V and 6 from J, leaving 7 bases between them. CDR3 coding DNA: TGTGCCAGCAGTCGTCTATCTGAAGCTTTCTTT. Its translation is CASSRLSEAFF.

Many counts were recorded for this clonotype. The CDR3 loop reads CATSRGGLQPQHF. CDR3 in DNA: TGTGCCACCAGCAGAGGAGGTCTTCAGCCCCAGCATTTT. The rearrangement links TRBV15 to TRBJ1-5; D gene ambiguous. The CDR3 consists of 13 residues. Germline CDR1 and CDR2: LNHNV and YYDKDF (reference sequence). V lost 1 base to trimming and J lost 6 bases, with 7 bases between them.

The rearrangement links TRBV28 to TRBJ2-3; 13 nucleotides line up with TRBD2. Germline V gives CDR1 MDHEN, CDR2 SYDVKM. V gave up 4 bases and J gave up 2 bases; unmatched junction bases: 3. This CDR3 is 16 amino acids long. The CDR3 bases are TGTGCCAGCAGTTGGACTAGCGGGGGACACACAGATACGCAGTATTTT. Its translation: CASSWTSGGHTDTQYF.

A word on this clonotype: The junction shows a germline mismatch at one end, possibly a read error. The J gene is TRBJ2-3, the V gene TRBV20-1, with 13 nucleotides matching TRBD2. CDR3 length: 14 amino acids. CDR1 is DFQATT and CDR2 is SNEGSKA in the germline V gene (reference sequence). CDR3 sequence: CSATTSGRADSQYF. The DNA for the CDR3 is TGCAGTGCTACAACTAGCGGGAGGGCAGATTCGCAGTATTTT.

This clonotype came up a few times. The V and J genes are TRBV7-8 and TRBJ2-7; no reliable D call. The germline V and J ends were trimmed by 2 bases and 0 bases, with 8 bases remaining between them. Germline V CDR1 and CDR2: SGHVS, FQNEAQ. The CDR3 runs 14 residues. The CDR3 nucleotides read TGTGCCAGCAGCTTAAACAGTTTCTCCTACGAGCAGTACTTC. Translated: CASSLNSFSYEQYF.

This clonotype was counted at least ten times. This chain uses TRBV18 with TRBJ1-1; D uncertain. The germline V gene encodes CDR1 KGHSH and CDR2 LQKENI. With 5 bases removed from V and 4 bases from J, the gap between germline ends came to 17 bases. The CDR3 spans 15 residues. The CDR3 DNA reads as TGTGCCAGCTCAGACGGGGATGTGTGGTCCACTGAAGCTTTCTTT. This encodes CASSDGDVWSTEAFF.

This clonotype has ten or more counts. The chain uses TRBV7-3 and TRBJ2-3; no clear D. CDR3 length equals 14 residues. Germline CDR1 SGHTA, CDR2 FQGTGA. V lost 2 bases and J 0 bases, leaving 6 bases between the germline ends. The CDR3: CASSLRQSTDTQYF. In DNA form, the CDR3 reads TGTGCCAGCAGCTTACGGCAGAGCACAGATACGCAGTATTTT. Based on the CDR3 plus reference TRBV7-3 and TRBJ2-3, the full variable domain is GAGVSQTPSNKVTEKGKYVELRCDPISGHTALYWYRQSLGQGPEFLIYFQGTGAADDSGLPNDRFFAVRPEGSVSTLKIQRTERGDSAVYLCASSLRQSTDTQYFGPGTRLTVL.

In this sample, this clonotype turned up many times. This sequence joins TRBV7-6 and TRBJ2-7; possible D gene TRBD2, 5 bases. This CDR3 has 13 residues. Between the trimmed V and J ends, which lost 7 bases and 7 bases, there was a span of 17 bases. Looked up from germline, CDR1 is SGHVS and CDR2 is FNYEAQ. The CDR3 protein is CASTSSRDGEQYF. The CDR3 DNA reads as TGTGCCAGCACCAGTTCTCGGGATGGAGAGCAGTACTTC.

The rearrangement uses TRBV7-2 and TRBJ2-1; 7 nucleotides match TRBD2. J gave up 4 bases and V 2 bases, and 8 bases lay outside the gene matches. Per germline, CDR1 SGHTA and CDR2 FQGNSA. This CDR3 region has 16 residues. CDR3 loop: CASSLLTGGRYNEQFF. The CDR3 DNA is TGTGCCAGCAGCTTATTAACGGGAGGACGATACAATGAGCAGTTCTTC.

This chain uses TRBV28 with TRBJ2-1, with D unresolved. This CDR3 spans 12 amino acids. Germline assignment: CDR1 MDHEN and CDR2 SYDVKM. Trimming took 6 bases from V and 6 from J, leaving 9 bases between them. This chain's CDR3 is CASRPQTNEQFF. CDR3 DNA sequence: TGTGCCAGCAGGCCTCAGACCAATGAGCAGTTCTTC.

The count of this clonotype is one. At one end, the junction sequence differs from germline, possibly due to a read error. The V gene is TRBV5-1, the J gene TRBJ1-2, with 12 bases fitting TRBD1. Germline V gene sequence: CDR1 SGHRS, CDR2 YFSETQ. The CDR3 loop spans 15 amino acids. The CDR3 DNA is TGCGCCGGCAGCTACGAGGGACAGGGGGCATATGGCTACACCTTC. Protein product: CAGSYEGQGAYGYTF.

This clonotype was seen repeatedly, ten times or more. V is TRBV10-3 and J is TRBJ2-1; D possibly corresponds to TRBD2 (5 bases). Trimming took 7 bases from V and 5 from J, leaving 15 bases between them. There are 14 residues in the CDR3. Germline V gene lookup returns CDR1 ENHRY and CDR2 SYGVKD. The CDR3 DNA follows: TGTGCCATCATGGGTGCTCGGCGGGACAATGAGCAGTTCTTC. As protein: CAIMGARRDNEQFF.

The chain couples TRBV30 to TRBJ2-1; 7 positions agree with TRBD2. Trimming took 2 bases from V and 7 from J; bases not matched to a gene: 11. The germline CDR1 and CDR2 sequences are GTSNPN and SVGIG (reference sequence). CDR3 size: 15 residues. CDR3 nucleotide sequence: TGTGCCTGGAGTCGTGAAGCGGGACTTAGGAATGAGCAGTTCTTC. Encoded protein: CAWSREAGLRNEQFF.

This clonotype was detected ten times or more. The genes are TRBV5-4 and TRBJ2-1; 7 bases match TRBD2. Germline values: CDR1 SGHNT, CDR2 YYREEE (reference sequence). CDR3 length: 15 amino acids. V was clipped by 4 bases and J by 10 bases; unmatched bases: 14. The CDR3 bases are TGTGCCAGCAGCGGGGGAGGGAGCATCCCCAACGAGCAGTTCTTC. It encodes CASSGGGSIPNEQFF. The full variable domain, completed using reference TRBV5-4 and TRBJ2-1, is ETGVTQSPTHLIKTRGQQVTLRCSSQSGHNTVSWYQQALGQGPQFIFQYYREEENGRGNFPPRFSGLQFPNYSSELNVNALELDDSALYLCASSGGGSIPNEQFFGPGTRLTVL.

Ten or more counts support this clonotype. The chain joins TRBV7-8 to TRBJ2-3, with D unclear. The CDR3 has 14 residues. V was shortened by 1 base and J by 1 base, with 6 bases between the two germline ends. The germline V gene has CDR1 SGHVS and CDR2 FQNEAQ. The CDR3 region has the DNA TGTGCCAGCAGCTTAGACCCGGGCACAGATACGCAGTATTTT. It codes for CASSLDPGTDTQYF.

There are many counts of this clonotype. The chain combines TRBV6-4 with TRBJ1-1; maybe TRBD1 (6 bases). Trimming took 3 bases from V and 7 from J, leaving 12 bases between them. Germline V CDR1 and CDR2: MRHNA, SNTAGT. The CDR3 has 13 amino acids. The CDR3 here is CASSDGGLSEAFF. Written as DNA, the CDR3 is TGTGCCAGCAGTGATGGGGGCTTAAGTGAAGCTTTCTTT.

This clonotype was recorded many times. The rearrangement uses TRBV24-1 and TRBJ2-3; a possible D gene is TRBD1 (6 bases). The CDR3 is 15 residues long. Per germline, CDR1 KGHDR and CDR2 SFDVKD. The V gene lost 5 bases and the J gene lost 1 base, with 12 bases spanning the gap. CDR3 sequence: CATSAPSGGTDTQYF. As DNA, the CDR3 is TGTGCCACCAGTGCCCCCTCAGGGGGCACAGATACGCAGTATTTT.

This clonotype came up a few times. The V gene is TRBV28, the J gene TRBJ2-2, with 8 nucleotides matching TRBD2. This CDR3 is built from 15 residues. Per the germline V gene, CDR1 is MDHEN and CDR2 is SYDVKM. Trimming cost V 10 bases and J 5 bases; bases outside gene matches: 12. The CDR3 is CATYPGTRKTGELFF. In nucleotides, the CDR3 is TGTGCCACTTATCCCGGGACTAGAAAGACCGGGGAGCTGTTTTTT.

The chain is built from TRBV6-2 or TRBV6-3 and TRBJ2-3; tentative D call: TRBD2 (7 bases). The CDR3 totals 20 residues. Germline CDR1 and CDR2: MNHEY and SVGEGT. Trimming shortened V by 0 bases and J by 0 bases, and 22 bases separated the two germline ends. The DNA for the CDR3 is TGTGCCAGCAGTTACTCGTCGAGGGGGGGCCAGGCTTCTAGCACAGATACGCAGTATTTT. Protein: CASSYSSRGGQASSTDTQYF.